This section outlines one T cell receptor beta chain sequence together with its context. This specimen belongs to a study of blood T cell repertoires in COVID-19. Per the study methods: Estimation of nucleated cell counts relied on the amplification of reference gene primers. Measured with immunoSEQ multiplex PCR; TCRdb has only the in-frame clones, and not every one. The D gene and trimming were derived from the DNA, and the V and J assignments and clone size from that table. The profile shows some 150,000 clones, approximately 80% of them singletons. This receptor was identified in a man aged 55-75 years with active or convalescent COVID-19. Sequenced input: peripheral blood.

The CDR3 here is CASSGQVEETQYF. Here the CDR3 DNA reads TGTGCCAGCAGCGGACAGGTTGAAGAGACCCAGTACTTC. V and J are TRBV7-7 and TRBJ2-5; 7 bases are shared with TRBD1. Trimming took 5 bases from V and 3 from J; bases not matched to a gene: 3. The CDR3 is 13 residues long. The germline CDR1 and CDR2 sequences are SSHAT and FNYEAQ (reference sequence).